Many counts were recorded for the clone carrying this TCR beta chain. Its antigen is undetermined. Synthesis of cDNA was carried out by template-switch 5'RACE. The reaction used 10-nucleotide random UMIs. Over 180 million TCR-beta sequences from 15-18 subjects were obtained in each sequencing run. Each CDR3 protein gets one entry after TCRdb re-called the 5' RACE reads with MiXCR. The table has 71,000 or so distinct CDR3 sequences, 5% to 5.5% seen once; the top ten hold around 2.3%. The sample belongs to a study of neurological immune-mediated disorders. The CDR3 has 12 residues. V was pared by 3 bases and J by 7 bases, with 3 bases of the junction left unmatched. CDR1 and CDR2 from the germline V gene are DFQATT and SNEGSKA (reference sequence). Study findings and constraints: Among expanded clones, no CDR3 amino acid sequences were shared across subjects, a pattern suggesting private repertoires in all groups. Neither clinical nor MRI features were found to be associated with the multiple sclerosis repertoire cluster.

The chain employs TRBV20-1 and TRBJ2-1; TRBD2 aligns across 7 bases. Sequencing used PBMCs. This TCR was sampled from a woman aged 25 to 39 with multiple sclerosis. The DNA for the CDR3 is TGCAGTGCTAGCCGGACTAGAAATGAGCAGTTCTTC. Amino acids: CSASRTRNEQFF.